Given below is one T cell receptor beta chain in context. Antigen: not known. These data originate in a study of human T cells and chemical hapten exposure. Study details: Variation in per-sample TCR yields came mainly from small pooled library volume differences.

Findings and caveats of the study: The study found that DPC sensitization did not change TCRs above 1 in 1000 frequency.

CDR3 size: 14 residues. Germline CDR1 is LNHDA and CDR2 is SQIVND (reference sequence). V was cut by 1 base and J by 5 bases, with 9 bases left in between. Noted time point: healthy volunteer bleed at 2 weeks. It was from unfractionated whole blood that total RNA was extracted. In the library, unique molecular identifiers were attached to individual cDNA molecules. Each CDR3 protein is one row after TCRdb ran MiXCR on the RACE reads. Among 130,000 or so distinct CDR3 sequences, more than 7.5% were seen once, and the ten largest hold about 2%. This chain connects TRBV19 to TRBJ1-5; D gene unclear. Sequenced sample: whole blood. The receptor was isolated from a male donor in good health. Some clones in this sample may be carry-over from other donors' samples. As DNA, the CDR3 is TGTGCCAGTAGTATAGGGTGGGAGGATCAGCCCCAGCATTTT. Its protein product is CASSIGWEDQPQHF.